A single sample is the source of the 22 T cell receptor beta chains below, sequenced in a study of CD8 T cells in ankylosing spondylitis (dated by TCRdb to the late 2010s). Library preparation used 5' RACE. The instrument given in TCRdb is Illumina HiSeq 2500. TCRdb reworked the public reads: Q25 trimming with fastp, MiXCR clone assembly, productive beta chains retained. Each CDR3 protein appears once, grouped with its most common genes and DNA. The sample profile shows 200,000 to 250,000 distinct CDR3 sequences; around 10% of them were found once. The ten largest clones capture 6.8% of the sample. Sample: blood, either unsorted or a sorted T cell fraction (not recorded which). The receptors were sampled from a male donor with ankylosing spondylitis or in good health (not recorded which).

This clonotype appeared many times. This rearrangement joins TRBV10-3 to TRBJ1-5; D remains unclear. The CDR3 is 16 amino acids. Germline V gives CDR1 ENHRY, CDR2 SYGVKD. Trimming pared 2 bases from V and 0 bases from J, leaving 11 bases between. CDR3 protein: CAISEGRYDSNQPQHF. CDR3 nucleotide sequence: TGTGCCATCAGTGAGGGTCGATACGATAGCAATCAGCCCCAGCATTTT.

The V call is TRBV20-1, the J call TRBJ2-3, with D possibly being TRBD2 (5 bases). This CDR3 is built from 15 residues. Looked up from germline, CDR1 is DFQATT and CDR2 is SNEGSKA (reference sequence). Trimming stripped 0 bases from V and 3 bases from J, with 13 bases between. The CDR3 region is CSARESRAGTDTQYF. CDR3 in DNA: TGCAGTGCTAGAGAGTCGCGGGCAGGAACAGATACGCAGTATTTT.

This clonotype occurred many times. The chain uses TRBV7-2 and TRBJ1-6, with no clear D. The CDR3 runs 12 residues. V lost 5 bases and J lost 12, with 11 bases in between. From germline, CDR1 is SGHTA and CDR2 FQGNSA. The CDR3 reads CASSRRPGPLHF. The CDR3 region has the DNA TGTGCCAGCAGCCGACGACCGGGACCCCTCCACTTT.

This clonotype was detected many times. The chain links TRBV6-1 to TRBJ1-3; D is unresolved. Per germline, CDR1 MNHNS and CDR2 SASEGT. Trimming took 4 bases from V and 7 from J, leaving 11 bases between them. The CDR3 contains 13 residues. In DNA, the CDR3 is TGTGCCAGCAGTGGAGTTATGAGGAACACCATATATTTT. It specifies CASSGVMRNTIYF.

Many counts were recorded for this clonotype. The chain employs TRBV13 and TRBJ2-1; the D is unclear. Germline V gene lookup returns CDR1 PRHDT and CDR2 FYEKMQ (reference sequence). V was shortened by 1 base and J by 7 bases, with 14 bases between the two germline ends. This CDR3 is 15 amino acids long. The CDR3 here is CASSLEGDTKNEQFF. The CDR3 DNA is TGTGCCAGCAGCTTAGAAGGCGACACCAAGAATGAGCAGTTCTTC.

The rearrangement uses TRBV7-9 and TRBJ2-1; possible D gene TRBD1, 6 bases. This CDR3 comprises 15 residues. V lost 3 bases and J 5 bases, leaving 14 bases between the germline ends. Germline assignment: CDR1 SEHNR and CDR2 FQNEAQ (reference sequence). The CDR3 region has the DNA TGTGCCAGCAGCTTGGGGACAAACCCAAACAATGAGCAGTTCTTC. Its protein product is CASSLGTNPNNEQFF. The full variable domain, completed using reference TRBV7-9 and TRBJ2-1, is DTGVSQNPRHKITKRGQNVTFRCDPISEHNRLYWYRQTLGQGPEFLTYFQNEAQLEKSRLLSDRFSAERPKGSFSTLEIQRTEQGDSAMYLCASSLGTNPNNEQFFGPGTRLTVL.

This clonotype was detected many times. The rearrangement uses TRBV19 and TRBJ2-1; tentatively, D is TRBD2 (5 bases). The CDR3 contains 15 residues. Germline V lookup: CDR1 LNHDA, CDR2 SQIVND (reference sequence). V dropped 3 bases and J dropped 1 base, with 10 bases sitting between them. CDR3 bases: TGTGCCAGTAGTATGGGAGCTAGGTCCTACAATGAGCAGTTCTTC. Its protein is CASSMGARSYNEQFF.

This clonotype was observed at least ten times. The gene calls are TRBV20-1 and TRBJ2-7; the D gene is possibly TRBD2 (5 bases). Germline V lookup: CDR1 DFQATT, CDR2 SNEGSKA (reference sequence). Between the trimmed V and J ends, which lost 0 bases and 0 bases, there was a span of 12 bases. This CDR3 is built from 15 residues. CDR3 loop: CSARDRYAGSYEQYF. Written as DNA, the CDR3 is TGCAGTGCTAGAGATCGGTATGCGGGCTCCTACGAGCAGTACTTC.

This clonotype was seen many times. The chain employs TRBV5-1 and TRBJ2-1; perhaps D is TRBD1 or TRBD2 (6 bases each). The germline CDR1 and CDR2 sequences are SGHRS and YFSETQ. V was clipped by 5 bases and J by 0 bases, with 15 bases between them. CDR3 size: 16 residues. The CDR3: CASRFGGLGSYNEQFF. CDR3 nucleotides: TGCGCCAGCAGGTTTGGGGGGCTTGGCTCCTACAATGAGCAGTTCTTC.

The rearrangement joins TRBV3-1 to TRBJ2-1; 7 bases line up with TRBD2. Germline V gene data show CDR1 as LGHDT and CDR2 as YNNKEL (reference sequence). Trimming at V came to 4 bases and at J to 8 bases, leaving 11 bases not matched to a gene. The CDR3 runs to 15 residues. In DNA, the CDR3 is TGTGCCAGCAGCCCGAGCGCTAGCGGTGCGGATGAGCAGTTCTTC. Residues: CASSPSASGADEQFF.

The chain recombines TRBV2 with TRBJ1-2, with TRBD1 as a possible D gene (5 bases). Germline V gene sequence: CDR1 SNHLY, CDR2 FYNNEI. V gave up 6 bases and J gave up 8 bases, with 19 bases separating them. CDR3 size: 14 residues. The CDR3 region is CASRGSRGGLGYTF. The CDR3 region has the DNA TGTGCCAGCAGGGGTTCAAGGGGTGGATTGGGCTACACCTTC.

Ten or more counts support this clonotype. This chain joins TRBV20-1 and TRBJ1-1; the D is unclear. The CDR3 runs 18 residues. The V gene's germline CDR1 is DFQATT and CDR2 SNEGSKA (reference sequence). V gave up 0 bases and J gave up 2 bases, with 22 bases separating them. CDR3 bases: TGCAGTGCTAGAGATCTCGGAACGAGGCAGGCGGTTAACACTGAAGCTTTCTTT. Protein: CSARDLGTRQAVNTEAFF.

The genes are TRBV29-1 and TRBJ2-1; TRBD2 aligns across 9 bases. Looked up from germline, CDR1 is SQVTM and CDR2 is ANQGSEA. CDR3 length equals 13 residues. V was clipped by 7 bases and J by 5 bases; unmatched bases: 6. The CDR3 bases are TGCAGCGGGCGGGAGGGGGCCCACAATGAGCAGTTCTTC. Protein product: CSGREGAHNEQFF.

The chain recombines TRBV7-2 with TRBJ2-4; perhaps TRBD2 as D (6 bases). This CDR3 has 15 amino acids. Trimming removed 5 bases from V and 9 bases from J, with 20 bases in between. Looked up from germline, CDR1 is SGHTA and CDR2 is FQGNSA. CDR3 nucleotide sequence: TGTGCCAGCAGCCTTACGGGAGTCAGCATAGGCATTCAGTACTTC. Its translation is CASSLTGVSIGIQYF.

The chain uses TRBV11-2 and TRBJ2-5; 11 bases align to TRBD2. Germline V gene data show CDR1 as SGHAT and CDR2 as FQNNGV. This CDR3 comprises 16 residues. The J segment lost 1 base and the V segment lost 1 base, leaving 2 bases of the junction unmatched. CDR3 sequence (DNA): TGTGCCAGCAGCTTAGTTGGGACTAGCGGCCAAGAGACCCAGTACTTC. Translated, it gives CASSLVGTSGQETQYF.

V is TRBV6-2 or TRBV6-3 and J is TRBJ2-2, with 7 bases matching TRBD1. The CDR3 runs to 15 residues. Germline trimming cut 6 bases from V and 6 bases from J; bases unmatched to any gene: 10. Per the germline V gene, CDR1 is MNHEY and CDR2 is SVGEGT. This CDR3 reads CASSRIQGRAGELFF. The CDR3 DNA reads TGTGCCAGCAGCCGGATACAGGGGCGCGCCGGGGAGCTGTTTTTT.

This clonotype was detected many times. CDR3 nucleotide sequence: TGCAGCGCTGGAATCGATGGAAACACCATATATTTT. Amino acid sequence: CSAGIDGNTIYF. This chain links TRBV29-1 with TRBJ1-3; unclear D gene. V dropped 7 bases and J dropped 3 bases, with 10 bases sitting between them. The CDR3 is made up of 12 amino acids. The germline gives CDR1 SQVTM, CDR2 ANQGSEA.

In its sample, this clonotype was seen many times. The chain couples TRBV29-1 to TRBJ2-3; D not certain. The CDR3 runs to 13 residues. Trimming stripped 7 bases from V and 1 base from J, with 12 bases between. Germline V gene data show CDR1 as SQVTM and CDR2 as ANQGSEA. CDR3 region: CSGAETGTDTQYF. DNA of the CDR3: TGCAGCGGGGCAGAAACGGGCACAGATACGCAGTATTTT.

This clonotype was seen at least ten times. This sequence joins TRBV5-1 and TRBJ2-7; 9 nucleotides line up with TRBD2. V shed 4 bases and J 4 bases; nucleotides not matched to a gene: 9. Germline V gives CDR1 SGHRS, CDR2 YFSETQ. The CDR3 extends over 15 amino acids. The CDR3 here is CASSINSGRTYEQYF. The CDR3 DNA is TGCGCCAGCAGCATAAATAGCGGGAGAACATACGAGCAGTACTTC.

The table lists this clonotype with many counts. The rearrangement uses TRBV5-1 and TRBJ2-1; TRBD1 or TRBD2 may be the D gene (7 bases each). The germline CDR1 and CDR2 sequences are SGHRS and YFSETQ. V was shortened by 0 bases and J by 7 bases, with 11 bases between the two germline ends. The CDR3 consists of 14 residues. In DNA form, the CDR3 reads TGCGCCAGCAGCTTGGGGCAGGGGGGGAATGAGCAGTTCTTC. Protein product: CASSLGQGGNEQFF.

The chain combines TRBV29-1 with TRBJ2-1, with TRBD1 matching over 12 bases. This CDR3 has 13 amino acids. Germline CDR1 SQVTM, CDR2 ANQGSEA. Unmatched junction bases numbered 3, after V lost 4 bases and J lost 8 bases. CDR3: CSVAGQGADEQFF. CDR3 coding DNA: TGCAGCGTTGCGGGACAGGGGGCGGATGAGCAGTTCTTC.

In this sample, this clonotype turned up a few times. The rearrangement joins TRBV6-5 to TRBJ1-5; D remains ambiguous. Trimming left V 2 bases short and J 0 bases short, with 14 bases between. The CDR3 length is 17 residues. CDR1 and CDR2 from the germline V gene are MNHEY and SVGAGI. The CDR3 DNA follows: TGTGCCAGCAGTTACGGTTCGGATTCTATTAGCAATCAGCCCCAGCATTTT. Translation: CASSYGSDSISNQPQHF.